This is a list of T cell receptor beta chains from one sample in a study of control samples from healthy donors and cancer patients. The assay was immunoSEQ multiplex PCR, and TCRdb's table has in-frame clones only and misses some. The sample includes approximately 140,000 clones, 80% to 95% of them seen just once. Sequencing input: blood. The receptor set was obtained from a man between 18 and 29 years old in good health. The CDR3 runs from the conserved cysteine through the conserved F or W. The D gene is left open where the match is weak. Clone size, where shown, is once, few, many, or a class for clones that have expanded.

size | J | V | D | CDR3 | DNA
once | TRBJ1-1 | TRBV4-1 | TRBD1 | CASSQRTGHMNTEAFF | TGCGCCAGCAGCCAAAGGACAGGGCATATGAACACTGAAGCTTTCTTT
- | TRBJ2-3 | TRBV3-1/TRBV3-2 | TRBD2 | CASSRPSGLTDTQYF | TGTGCCAGCAGCCGCCCTAGCGGACTTACAGATACGCAGTATTTT
- | TRBJ2-7 | TRBV6-5 | - | CASSYSKTGYEQYF | TGTGCCAGCAGTTACTCGAAAACTGGGTACGAGCAGTACTTC
once | TRBJ1-1 | TRBV7-8 | - | CASGGRNTEAFF | TGTGCCAGCGGCGGGAGGAACACTGAAGCTTTCTTT
- | TRBJ1-2 | TRBV27 | TRBD1 | CASSLRPGQGGYGYTF | TGTGCCAGCAGTCTACGCCCCGGACAGGGGGGCTATGGCTACACCTTC
- | TRBJ2-1 | TRBV7-3 | TRBD2 | CASSLEAGVPYNEQFF | TGTGCCAGCAGCTTAGAAGCGGGAGTCCCCTACAATGAGCAGTTCTTC
- | TRBJ2-5 | TRBV5-1 | - | CASSLGFHREPQYF | TGCGCCAGCAGCTTGGGATTCCACAGGGAGCCCCAGTACTTC
- | TRBJ1-2 | TRBV19 | - | CASSIHLSGADGYTF | TGTGCCAGTAGTATTCATTTAAGTGGGGCCGACGGCTACACCTTC
- | TRBJ2-4 | TRBV18 | - | CASSPGVRQGRRKNIQYF | TGTGCCAGCTCACCTGGAGTCAGGCAGGGCCGCAGGAAAAACATTCAGTACTTC
- | TRBJ1-3 | TRBV19 | TRBD1 | CASTDQGTVGNTIYF | TGTGCCAGTACCGATCAGGGGACAGTTGGAAACACCATATATTTT
- | TRBJ2-7 | TRBV4-1 | TRBD2 | CASSQYETSGSYEQYF | TGCGCCAGCAGCCAATATGAGACTAGCGGGAGTTACGAGCAGTACTTC
- | TRBJ1-2 | TRBV2 | TRBD1 | CATPGQTLYGYTF | TGTGCCACCCCGGGACAGACCCTCTATGGCTACACCTTC
- | TRBJ2-7 | TRBV4-2 | - | CASSQVVGPRVSSYEQYF | TGTGCCAGCAGCCAAGTTGTCGGGCCCCGGGTAAGCTCCTACGAGCAGTACTTC
once | TRBJ1-3 | TRBV25-1 | - | CASSELGDSGNTIYF | TGTGCCAGCAGTGAATTAGGGGACTCTGGAAACACCATATATTTT
- | TRBJ2-3 | TRBV12-2 | - | CASRRAGTRDVRDTQYF | TGTGCAAGTCGCAGGGCCGGGACAAGGGATGTTAGAGATACGCAGTATTTT
- | TRBJ2-1 | TRBV5-6 | - | CASSLAPLLGYNEQFF | TGTGCCAGCAGCTTGGCACCTTTGCTGGGCTACAATGAGCAGTTCTTC
once | TRBJ1-1 | TRBV20-1 | - | CRVKVTEAFF | TGCAGGGTAAAAGTCACTGAAGCTTTCTTT
- | TRBJ2-5 | TRBV5-1 | TRBD2 | CASSLPPGLAGAPYQETQYF | TGCGCCAGCAGCTTGCCCCCTGGACTAGCGGGGGCCCCGTACCAAGAGACCCAGTACTTC
- | TRBJ1-1 | TRBV4-2 | - | CASSQRGGIGLIEAFF | TGTGCCAGCAGCCAGAGGGGGGGAATCGGTTTGATTGAAGCTTTCTTT
- | TRBJ2-5 | TRBV11-2 | - | CASSPTGETQYF | TGTGCCAGCAGTCCCACAGGGGAGACCCAGTACTTC
- | TRBJ1-1 | TRBV19 | - | CASSIGGKNTEAFF | TGTGCCAGTAGTATAGGAGGCAAGAACACTGAAGCTTTCTTT
- | TRBJ2-1 | TRBV6-4 | TRBD2 | CATGGQAGVGEQFF | TGTGCCACTGGAGGACAAGCGGGAGTCGGTGAGCAGTTCTTC
- | TRBJ1-1 | TRBV2 | - | CASSGGDTPNTEAFF | TGTGCCAGCAGTGGGGGGGACACCCCGAACACTGAAGCTTTCTTT
- | TRBJ1-1 | TRBV12-3/TRBV12-4 | - | CASTLGSTEAFF | TGTGCCAGCACCCTCGGGTCAACTGAAGCTTTCTTT
- | TRBJ2-7 | TRBV6-6 | - | CASSYFGTDGYEQYF | TGTGCCAGCAGTTACTTCGGGACGGACGGCTACGAGCAGTACTTC
- | TRBJ2-1 | TRBV5-1 | TRBD1 | CASSLDTGQGVQGQFF | TGCGCCAGCAGCTTGGATACCGGACAGGGGGTCCAAGGACAGTTCTTC
- | TRBJ2-3 | TRBV5-1 | TRBD1 | CASSRFVGQPSTSTDTQYF | TGCGCCAGCAGCCGGTTCGTGGGACAGCCAAGCACTAGCACAGATACGCAGTATTTT
- | TRBJ1-6 | TRBV21-1 | - | CASSTFGGGAENSPLHF | -